This entry lists 3 T cell receptor beta chains sequenced from one sample in a study of cytomegalovirus exposure and HLA in healthy donors. Sequenced by immunoSEQ multiplex PCR; TCRdb stores in-frame clones only, minus some. Of over 200,000 clones detected, around four fifths appear once; the ten largest clones hold 5.5% to 6.5%. Sequences were obtained from PBMCs. The receptor set was obtained from a woman aged 18-29 years in good health and CMV-seronegative.

The chain is built from TRBV30 and TRBJ2-1, with a tentative D call TRBD2 (6 bases). In germline, CDR1 is GTSNPN, CDR2 SVGIG (reference sequence). Trimming removed 3 bases at V and 4 bases at J, with 13 bases between. The CDR3 runs to 14 residues. This chain's CDR3 is CAWRGGSGYNEQFF. As DNA, the CDR3 is TGTGCCTGGAGGGGGGGTTCAGGGTACAATGAGCAGTTCTTC. Drawing the rest from reference TRBV30 and TRBJ2-1, the complete variable domain is SQTIHQWPATLVQPVGSPLSLECTVEGTSNPNLYWYRQAAGRGLQLLFYSVGIGQISSEVPQNLSASRPQDRQFILSSKKLLLSDSGFYLCAWRGGSGYNEQFFGPGTRLTVL.

The chain is built from TRBV7-9 and TRBJ2-5; a possible D gene is TRBD1 (6 bases). The CDR3 sequence is 15 residues long. CDR1 SEHNR and CDR2 FQNEAQ come from the germline V gene (reference sequence). V lost 1 base, J lost 2 bases, and 11 bases lay in between. CDR3 sequence reads: CASSLDGRGQETQYF. The DNA of the CDR3 is TGTGCCAGCAGCTTAGACGGCAGGGGACAAGAGACCCAGTACTTC.

The rearrangement links TRBV11-1 to TRBJ2-5; the match to TRBD2 covers 14 bases. There are 17 residues in the CDR3. V was clipped by 5 bases and J by 5 bases; unmatched bases: 10. Germline V lookup: CDR1 SGHAT, CDR2 FQDESV (reference sequence). For the CDR3, the DNA is TGTGCCAGCAGCCCTGGGACTAGCGGGGGCTTCCGGGAGACCCAGTACTTC. This translates into CASSPGTSGGFRETQYF.